This T cell receptor beta chain appears in the sequencing data of a study of CD8 T cells in Susac syndrome (dated by TCRdb to between 2019 and 2020). At the level of the whole study: Among the sequenced Susac syndrome patients, about 6 had clinically active disease and roughly 8 were in clinical remission. At the time of blood withdrawal, Susac syndrome patients were either therapy-naive, taking corticosteroids (with some also receiving IVIg), or on IVIg alone. Repertoire sequencing was used to test whether CD8+ T cell activation and differentiation in Susac syndrome was antigen driven. The study at large found these results: In patients with Susac syndrome, the CD4+ T cell repertoire showed no detectable clonal expansion. The TCR sequencing and HLA analysis was acknowledged to have included a relatively small number of individuals.

High-throughput TCR beta sequencing profiled peripheral blood CD8+ and CD4+ T cells from healthy donors, Susac syndrome patients and multiple sclerosis patients. Susac syndrome patients met recently defined diagnostic criteria for definite or probable disease. Bulk CD8+ and CD4+ T cells were purified by magnetic negative isolation, whereas CD8+ TEMRA cells were enriched by FACS. Blood was collected in EDTA tubes and processed within 24 hours, with PBMCs isolated through density gradient centrifugation. PBMCs intended for TCR sequencing were cryopreserved in liquid nitrogen and thawed later in a water bath at 37 degrees C. Purity of sorted or isolated CD4+, CD8+ and CD8+ TEMRA cells was at least 90%. RNA was extracted using the RNeasy kit, and roughly 0.5 to 1 microgram was reverse transcribed with random hexamers. TCR beta CDR3 regions were amplified with the immunoSEQ multiplex PCR assay covering 54 Vbeta and 13 Jbeta segments. Bias from PCR amplification was corrected by using a synthetic template baseline for primer optimization and for computational correction. Per the source publication's procedure: Only productive sequences were kept, with reads annotated to V, D and J genes according to IMGT and analyzed in immunoSEQ Analyzer. To calculate clonality, Shannon entropy was normalized by log2 of the number of productive unique sequences and then subtracted from one. For each patient and control, public and private clones were evaluated within the 100 most prevalent clones. A clone was defined as Susac-specific if it was absent from the healthy and MS cohorts, from approximately 980 published viral clones and from other ImmuneACCESS disease sequences. TCRdb redid the processing of the public reads, applying fastp at Q25 and MiXCR, and retained in-frame beta chains. Every CDR3 protein is listed once, alongside the most common genes and DNA of its rows. The V and J calls were not made by the authors but by TCRdb's processing. The sample records 240,000 or so distinct CDR3 sequences, 90% to 96% of which are singletons. The ten largest account for approximately 0.1% of the sample.

As to this clonotype: Its target antigen remains unknown. No quality values exist for individual bases; no much larger clone is one base distant.

This TCR was sampled from a human donor with Susac syndrome. The sequencing sample was made of CD4+ T cells from PBMCs.

CDR3 sequence: CASSFAQFNEKLFF. The bases are TGTGCCAGCAGCTTTGCTCAGTTTAATGAAAAACTGTTTTTT. The receptor chain draws on TRBV5-6 and TRBJ1-4; no D segment can be confidently identified. The junction shows trimming of 2 bases on V and 4 bases on J, plus 9 bases between the germline ends. The CDR3, from cysteine to phenylalanine, totals 14 residues. CDR3 DNA only is kept here, 42 bases in frame from base 1. CDR1 and CDR2 are drawn from the germline V gene: SGHDT, YYEEEE.